This T cell receptor beta chain was obtained from a study of response to subunit inactivated influenza vaccine. TCRdb reprocessed the RT-PCR reads with MiXCR, giving one entry per CDR3 protein. The sample records 540,000 or so distinct CDR3 sequences, over 10% being singletons. Sequenced material: PBMCs from blood, taken about 40 days after vaccination. This receptor was taken from a man between 45 and 60 years old who received an inactivated influenza vaccine.

The CDR3 protein is CASRLAGGDTQYF. The CDR3 coding sequence is TGTGCCAGCCGACTAGCGGGAGGAGATACGCAGTATTTT. The chain joins TRBV27 to TRBJ2-3, with 13 bases matching TRBD2. The CDR3 totals 13 residues. The J segment lost 5 bases and the V segment lost 8 bases, leaving 1 base of the junction unmatched. Per germline, CDR1 MNHEY and CDR2 SMNVEV (reference sequence).